The source of this TCR beta chain is a study of CD8 T cells in Susac syndrome (dated by TCRdb to between 2018 and 2021). In terms of the full investigation: The study used repertoire sequencing to test whether antigen drove CD8+ T cell activation and differentiation in Susac syndrome. Clonality of the CD8+ T cell repertoire was compared between more than 10 healthy donors, roughly 14 Susac syndrome patients and some 15 multiple sclerosis patients.

Points the paper makes about the study in general: The study acknowledged that relatively few individuals were included in the TCR sequencing and HLA analysis.

Per the germline V gene (reference sequence), LNHNV is the CDR1 and YYDKDF is the CDR2. Germline trimming: 5 bases from V, 2 bases from J; junction bases outside gene matches: 4. The CDR3 holds 14 amino acids from the cysteine to the phenylalanine. Just the 42-base CDR3 DNA is kept, in frame starting at base 1. To note about this clonotype: No antigen is known for it. No base quality values were provided; no much bigger clone lies one nucleotide off.

Peripheral blood CD8+ and CD4+ T cells from healthy donors, Susac syndrome patients and multiple sclerosis patients were profiled by high-throughput TCR beta sequencing. Healthy donors were included as age- and sex-matched controls. Bulk CD8+ and CD4+ T cells were purified by magnetic negative isolation, while CD8+ TEMRA cells were enriched using FACS. Blood was drawn into EDTA tubes, processed within 24 hours, and PBMCs were isolated by density gradient centrifugation. PBMCs intended for TCR sequencing were cryopreserved in liquid nitrogen and were subsequently thawed in a 37 degrees C water bath. A purity of at least 90% was achieved for sorted or isolated CD4+, CD8+ and CD8+ TEMRA cells. RNA was extracted using the RNeasy kit, and about 0.5 to 1 ug of the RNA was reverse transcribed with random hexamers. The immunoSEQ multiplex PCR assay, which covers 54 Vbeta and 13 Jbeta segments, was used to amplify TCR beta CDR3 regions. PCR amplification bias was corrected using a synthetic template baseline for primer optimization and computational correction. Under the source paper's analysis protocol: Reads were annotated to V, D and J genes per IMGT and analyzed with immunoSEQ Analyzer, keeping only productive sequences. Clonality was calculated as one minus the Shannon entropy normalized by log2 of the number of productive unique sequences. Public and private clones were assessed among the 100 most prevalent clones of each patient and control. Clones were defined as Susac-specific when absent from the healthy and MS cohorts, from fewer than 1,300 published viral clones and from other ImmuneACCESS disease sequences. In-frame beta chains were kept once TCRdb had trimmed the public reads at Q25 with fastp and called clones with MiXCR. Rows with one shared CDR3 protein collapse into an entry with the most common genes and DNA. TCRdb's processing, not the authors' own work, is the source of the V and J calls. This sample is represented by fewer than 150,000 distinct CDR3 sequences; about 94% of them were singletons. Approximately 0.3% of the sample belongs to the ten largest clones.

This TCR derives from a human donor in good health. The receptor chain draws on TRBV15 and TRBJ2-7, and TRBD1 matches 9 of the central bases. Source material: CD8+ T cells from PBMCs. Here is the DNA: TGTGCCACCAGCGGCGGGACAGGGCCCTACGAGCAGTACTTC. It codes for CATSGGTGPYEQYF.